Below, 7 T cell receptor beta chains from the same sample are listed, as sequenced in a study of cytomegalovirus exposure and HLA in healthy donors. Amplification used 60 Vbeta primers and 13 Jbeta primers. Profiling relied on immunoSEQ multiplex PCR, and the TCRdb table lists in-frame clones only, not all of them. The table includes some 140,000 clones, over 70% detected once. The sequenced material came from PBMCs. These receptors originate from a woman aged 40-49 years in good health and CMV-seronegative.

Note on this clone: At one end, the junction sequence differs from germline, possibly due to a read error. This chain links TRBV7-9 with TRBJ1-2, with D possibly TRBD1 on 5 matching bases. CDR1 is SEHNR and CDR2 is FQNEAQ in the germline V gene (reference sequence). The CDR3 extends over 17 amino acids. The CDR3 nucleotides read TGTTCCAGCAGCTCGACAGTAACCCACGGAACTAACTATGGCTACACCTTC. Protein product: CSSSSTVTHGTNYGYTF.

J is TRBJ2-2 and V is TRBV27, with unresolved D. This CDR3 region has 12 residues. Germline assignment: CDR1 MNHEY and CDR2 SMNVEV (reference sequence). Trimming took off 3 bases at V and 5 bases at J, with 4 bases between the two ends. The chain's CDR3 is CASSFSTGELFF. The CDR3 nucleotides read TGTGCCAGCAGTTTTTCGACCGGGGAGCTGTTTTTT.

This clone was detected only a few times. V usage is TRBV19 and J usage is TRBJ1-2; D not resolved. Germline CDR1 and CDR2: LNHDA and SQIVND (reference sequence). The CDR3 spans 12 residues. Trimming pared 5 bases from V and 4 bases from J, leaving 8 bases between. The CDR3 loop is CASSESRYGYTF. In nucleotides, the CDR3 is TGTGCCAGTAGTGAGTCGCGCTATGGCTACACCTTC. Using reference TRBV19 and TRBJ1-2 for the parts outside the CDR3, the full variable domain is DGGITQSPKYLFRKEGQNVTLSCEQNLNHDAMYWYRQDPGQGLRLIYYSQIVNDFQKGDIAEGYSVSREKKESFPLTVTSAQKNPTAFYLCASSESRYGYTFGSGTRLTVV.

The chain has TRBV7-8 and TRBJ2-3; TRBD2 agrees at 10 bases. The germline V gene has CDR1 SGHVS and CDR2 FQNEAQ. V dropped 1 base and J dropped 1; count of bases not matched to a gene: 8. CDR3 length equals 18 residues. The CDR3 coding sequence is TGTGCCAGCAGCTTAGACCTCCCTCTAGCGGGGGGCACAGATACGCAGTATTTT. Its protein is CASSLDLPLAGGTDTQYF. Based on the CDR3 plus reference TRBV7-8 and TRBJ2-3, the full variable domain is GAGVSQSPRYKVAKRGQDVALRCDPISGHVSLFWYQQALGQGPEFLTYFQNEAQLDKSGLPSDRFFAERPEGSVSTLKIQRTQQEDSAVYLCASSLDLPLAGGTDTQYFGPGTRLTVL.

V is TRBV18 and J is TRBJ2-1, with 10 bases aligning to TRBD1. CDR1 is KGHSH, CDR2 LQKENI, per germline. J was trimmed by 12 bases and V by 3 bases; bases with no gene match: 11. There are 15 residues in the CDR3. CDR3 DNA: TGTGCCAGCTCACCGTTGACAGGGGGCGAAGCGGGGCAGTTCTTC. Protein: CASSPLTGGEAGQFF.

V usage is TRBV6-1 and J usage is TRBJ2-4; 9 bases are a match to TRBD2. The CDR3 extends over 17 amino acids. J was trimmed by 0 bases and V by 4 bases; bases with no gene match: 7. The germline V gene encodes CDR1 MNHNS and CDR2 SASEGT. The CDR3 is CASSGLAGTLAKNIQYF. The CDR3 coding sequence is TGTGCCAGCAGTGGTCTAGCGGGGACCTTAGCCAAAAACATTCAGTACTTC.

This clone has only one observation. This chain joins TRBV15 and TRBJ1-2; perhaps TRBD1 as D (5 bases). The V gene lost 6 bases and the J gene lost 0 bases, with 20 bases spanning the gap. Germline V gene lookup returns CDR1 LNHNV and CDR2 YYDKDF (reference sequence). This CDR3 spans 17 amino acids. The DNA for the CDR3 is TGTGCCACCAGGGGGGGAACAGCCCTACGCCCTAACTATGGCTACACCTTC. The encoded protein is CATRGGTALRPNYGYTF.